The 14 T cell receptor beta chains presented below share a single source sample, sequenced in a study of lymphopenia after photon versus proton radiotherapy. Assay used: immunoSEQ multiplex PCR; TCRdb lists only in-frame clones, some missing. The sample shows roughly 64,000 clones, about 85% of them seen only once. The specimen was peripheral blood, collected from a patient treated with proton-based radiotherapy. Receptor source: an elderly man with esophageal cancer.

V and J are TRBV5-1 and TRBJ2-1, with 9 nucleotides matching TRBD1. Germline CDR1 SGHRS, CDR2 YFSETQ. The CDR3 has 14 residues. V trimming: 9 bases; J trimming: 0 bases; junction bases outside the gene matches: 4. CDR3 bases: TGCGCCACCGGGACAGGGAACTCCTACAATGAGCAGTTCTTC. This encodes CATGTGNSYNEQFF. Variable domain in full (rest from reference TRBV5-1 and TRBJ2-1): KAGVTQTPRYLIKTRGQQVTLSCSPISGHRSVSWYQQTPGQGLQFLFEYFSETQRNKGNFPGRFSGRQFSNSRSEMNVSTLELGDSALYLCATGTGNSYNEQFFGPGTRLTVL.

The rearrangement links TRBV7-6 to TRBJ1-2; 8 bases are shared with TRBD1. This CDR3 is built from 15 residues. Trimming at V came to 5 bases and at J to 1 base, leaving 6 bases not matched to a gene. Germline assignment: CDR1 SGHVS and CDR2 FNYEAQ. The CDR3 DNA is TGTGCCAGCAGCCCCCGACAGGGGAATAACTATGGCTACACCTTC. Translating it yields CASSPRQGNNYGYTF.

V is TRBV7-2 and J is TRBJ2-1; 8 positions agree with TRBD2. Germline values: CDR1 SGHTA, CDR2 FQGNSA. V was pared by 5 bases and J by 10 bases, with 13 bases of the junction left unmatched. The CDR3 runs 15 residues. For the CDR3, the DNA is TGTGCCAGCAGCGTACCGATAGCGGGGTCTGGGGAGCAGTTCTTC. Its translation is CASSVPIAGSGEQFF.

The chain is built from TRBV5-6 and TRBJ2-1; tentative D call: TRBD1 (6 bases). This CDR3 has 15 residues. Germline assignment: CDR1 SGHDT and CDR2 YYEEEE. The germline V and J ends were trimmed by 2 bases and 4 bases, with 13 bases remaining between them. DNA for the CDR3: TGTGCCAGCAGCTTACAGGGTTCCGGGTACAATGAGCAGTTCTTC. This gives the protein CASSLQGSGYNEQFF.

The J gene is TRBJ2-5, the V gene TRBV19; TRBD2 might be the D (6 bases). The CDR3 extends over 14 amino acids. Per germline, CDR1 LNHDA and CDR2 SQIVND (reference sequence). The ends were cut back, 4 bases at V and 4 bases at J, with 13 bases in the middle. CDR3 nucleotides: TGTGCCAGTAGTAGAAGACTAGATCGAGAGACCCAGTACTTC. This sequence encodes CASSRRLDRETQYF.

V usage is TRBV10-3 and J usage is TRBJ2-3; 10 nucleotides match TRBD2. V was clipped by 10 bases and J by 4 bases; unmatched bases: 5. This CDR3 has 13 amino acids. Germline V lookup: CDR1 ENHRY, CDR2 SYGVKD. The CDR3 loop reads CATSGGDADTQYF. In DNA, the CDR3 is TGTGCCACGAGCGGGGGGGACGCAGATACGCAGTATTTT.

This clone was seen only once. This sequence joins TRBV9 and TRBJ2-7, with D possibly matching TRBD1 (6 bases). V dropped 0 bases and J dropped 2 bases, with 12 bases sitting between them. There are 15 residues in the CDR3. Germline CDR1 SGDLS, CDR2 YYNGEE. CDR3 sequence reads: CASSVAGDGAYEQYF. The CDR3 DNA reads TGTGCCAGCAGCGTAGCAGGGGACGGAGCCTACGAGCAGTACTTC.

This clone is termed medium-sized. The chain combines TRBV7-9 with TRBJ2-7; D may match TRBD1 or TRBD2 (6 bases each). Germline V gives CDR1 SEHNR, CDR2 FQNEAQ (reference sequence). The CDR3 extends over 15 amino acids. Between the trimmed V and J ends, which lost 0 bases and 4 bases, there was a span of 13 bases. The CDR3 DNA is TGTGCCAGCAGCTTAGCGAGGGGGGCTGGGTACGAGCAGTACTTC. Translation: CASSLARGAGYEQYF.

This chain joins TRBV7-3 and TRBJ2-3; 11 nucleotides match TRBD2. The CDR3 loop spans 16 amino acids. V gave up 4 bases and J gave up 3 bases; unmatched junction bases: 6. The germline V gene encodes CDR1 SGHTA and CDR2 FQGTGA. CDR3 loop: CASSSGLAETTDTQYF. The DNA for the CDR3 is TGTGCCAGCAGCTCGGGACTAGCGGAGACTACAGATACGCAGTATTTT.

The genes are TRBV2 and TRBJ2-2; D is uncertain. Trimming took 8 bases from V and 1 from J, leaving 5 bases between them. The CDR3 totals 12 residues. Germline-derived CDR1 and CDR2 are SNHLY and FYNNEI. The CDR3 DNA sequence: TGTGCCAGCGGACGGAACACCGGGGAGCTGTTTTTT. Translating gives CASGRNTGELFF.

This chain joins TRBV29-1 and TRBJ2-7, with 8 bases fitting TRBD1. V shed 7 bases and J 0 bases; nucleotides not matched to a gene: 5. CDR1 SQVTM and CDR2 ANQGSEA come from the germline V gene. The CDR3 loop spans 13 amino acids. CDR3 in amino acids: CSAGQGYSYEQYF. The CDR3 DNA sequence: TGCAGCGCTGGACAGGGTTACTCCTACGAGCAGTACTTC.

The rearrangement joins TRBV11-2 to TRBJ2-4, with D perhaps matching TRBD2 (7 bases). Trimming pared 1 base from V and 7 bases from J, leaving 11 bases between. This CDR3 region has 14 residues. CDR1 and CDR2 from the germline V gene are SGHAT and FQNNGV. The chain's CDR3 is CASSLVRGGNIQYF. The CDR3 bases are TGTGCCAGCAGCTTAGTCAGGGGAGGGAACATTCAGTACTTC.

CDR3: CASSMDSNNEQFF. The CDR3 DNA reads as TGTGCCAGTAGTATGGACTCGAACAATGAGCAGTTCTTC. The J gene is TRBJ2-1, the V gene TRBV19; tentatively, D is TRBD2 (5 bases). Trimming removed 3 bases at V and 5 bases at J, with 8 bases between. CDR1 and CDR2 from the germline V gene are LNHDA and SQIVND (reference sequence). CDR3 length: 13 residues.

V gene TRBV5-4 combines with J gene TRBJ2-1, with D perhaps matching TRBD2 (5 bases). In germline, CDR1 is SGHNT, CDR2 YYREEE (reference sequence). Trimming removed 1 base at V and 8 bases at J, with 13 bases between. This CDR3 region has 14 residues. CDR3 protein: CASSLSLAFDEQFF. The CDR3 bases are TGTGCCAGCAGCTTGTCGCTAGCTTTCGATGAGCAGTTCTTC. Using reference TRBV5-4 and TRBJ2-1 for the parts outside the CDR3, the full variable domain is ETGVTQSPTHLIKTRGQQVTLRCSSQSGHNTVSWYQQALGQGPQFIFQYYREEENGRGNFPPRFSGLQFPNYSSELNVNALELDDSALYLCASSLSLAFDEQFFGPGTRLTVL.